The clone carrying this T cell receptor beta chain occurred once. What it recognizes is unknown. This sample is drawn from a study of shared clonotypes between healthy human individuals. The CDR3 is 11 residues long. From germline, CDR1 is LNHDA and CDR2 SQIVND (reference sequence). Trimming took off 4 bases at V and 7 bases at J, with 8 bases between the two ends. Notes on the study in general: Generally, naive subsets came out with larger estimated richness than memory subsets. Generation of non-shared clonotypes was less probable than generation of clonotypes shared by all four donors.

Investigators spread the genomic DNA of each subset evenly over several immunoSEQ plates. The table came from immunoSEQ multiplex PCR; TCRdb's copy has only in-frame clones and leaves some out. Here the sample spans 2 million to 2.5 million clones, roughly 95% being singletons. The chain carries TRBV19 and TRBJ2-7; no clear D. The material sequenced was naive CD4+ T cells sorted from blood. Subset given: CD45RA+ positively selected. This clonotype originated in a man aged 18-30 years in good health. CDR3 sequence: CASSSAWEQYF. CDR3 nucleotides: TGTGCCAGTAGTAGCGCCTGGGAGCAGTACTTC.